This TCR beta chain was recovered during a study of T cells in Graves' hyperthyroidism and ophthalmopathy (dated by TCRdb to the late 2010s). About the study as a whole: Peripheral blood was sampled at the time of initial diagnosis, prior to any treatment. A discovery cohort of 95 to 100 patients, about 40 with Graves' ophthalmopathy and over 55 with stable Graves' hyperthyroidism, was used to find distinguishing TCR V-J signatures. Prospective prediction of ophthalmopathy was tested in an independent validation cohort consisting of 18 to 20 hyperthyroidism patients and around 16 patients who later progressed to ophthalmopathy. The approximately 100 discovery patients were randomly divided into training and test sets at a 7:3 ratio. Thyroid tissue and blood T-cell repertoires from six Graves' hyperthyroidism patients were also compared in the study. After blood sampling, hyperthyroidism patients were treated with methimazole at a starting dose of 30 mg daily, and ophthalmopathy patients were treated with high-dose intravenous methylprednisolone. The paper describes TCR Vbeta CDR3 sequencing of 140 or so peripheral blood samples, made up of fewer than 50 ophthalmopathy patients, roughly 75 hyperthyroidism patients and 17 progressor patients. The paper as a whole reports these results and caveats: Most expanded thyroid clonotypes (frequency above 0.001) were also detected in blood, suggesting blood repertoires may reflect thyroid immune responses. Ophthalmopathy was separated from stable hyperthyroidism by a 13 V-J signature model, with about 86% sensitivity and 81% to 82% specificity obtained in cross-validation and 80%/75% obtained in testing. No statistical method was used to set the sample size in advance, and investigators knew the group allocation. In validation, the model predicted progression to ophthalmopathy a median of about 6.8 months before onset, with over 55% sensitivity and about 72% specificity.

This clonotype was recorded at least ten times. Its cognate antigen has yet to be identified. Per-base qualities were not stored, and no clone one base away is much larger. Moderately to severely active disease, a Clinical Activity Score of at least 3, a NOSPECS grade of at least 4, and a duration under 3 months were present in ophthalmopathy patients. The study excluded patients with uncontrolled infections, other autoimmune diseases, pregnancy or lactation. Diagnoses were based on clinical symptoms, serum thyroxine and TRAb, thyroid ultrasound and orbital computed tomography. PBMCs were isolated from 10 ml of fresh peripheral blood by Ficoll-Paque density gradient centrifugation. Total RNA was extracted using Trizol reagent, and RNA quality was assessed on an Agilent 2100 Bioanalyzer. TCR beta CDR3 regions were amplified from RNA transcripts. The first round of RT-PCR for the TCR CDR3 was performed with the HTBI primer set and the Qiagen OneStep RT-PCR kit. A second multiplex PCR round built the libraries, followed by size selection and purification. The libraries were sequenced on an Illumina HiSeq2000 using paired-end 100 bp reads. The paper's processing steps were these. Raw data were processed with SOAPnuke, discarding reads with adapters, uncalled bases, mean Phred below 15, or no exact constant-primer or identifier match. COPE v1.2.5 was used to merge the high-quality paired reads, and each unique nucleotide sequence was defined as a clonotype. MiTCR v1.1 was used to align the clonotypes against IMGT TRBV, TRBD and TRBJ reference segments. The analysis was restricted to V-J combinations with a frequency above 0.0001, which together covered about 99% of the repertoires. The TCS score was defined as F50 (clonal expansion) divided by E x V (chaos), with BLOSUM62-based TCRdist calculated between CDR3 peptides within each V-J. Welch's t-statistics and random forest reduced 500 to 550 V-J features to 13, which were used in a naive Bayes classifier (R e1071). TCRdb trimmed public reads at Q25 via fastp, called clones via MiXCR and kept in-frame beta chains. For every CDR3 protein sequence, its rows merge into one entry that carries the most common genes and DNA. The V and J calls and clone size are TCRdb's, not the authors'. Across this sample there are approximately 300,000 distinct CDR3 sequences, with roughly a fifth seen only once. Less than 45% of the sample belongs to the ten largest clones.

The receptor's source is a man aged 50-60 years with Graves' ophthalmopathy. The sequenced sample consisted of blood.

Here is the DNA: TGTGCCAGCAGCTTGACTAACAGCGACACTGAAGCTTTCTTT. Protein translation: CASSLTNSDTEAFF. This receptor chain uses TRBV5-5 and TRBJ1-1; the D segment cannot be called with confidence. The germline V gene (reference sequence) specifies SGHKS as CDR1 and YYEKEE as CDR2. The CDR3 holds 14 amino acids from the cysteine to the phenylalanine. This entry keeps only the CDR3 DNA: 42 bases, framed from base 1. V loses 1 base, J loses 3 bases, and the germline ends lie 10 bases apart.